The clone carrying this TCR beta chain was picked up many times. Its antigen is not known. The data originate from a study of response to subunit inactivated influenza vaccine. Overall study results and limits: Authors suggested that a seasonal influenza vaccination recruits few new T cells each time.

TCRdb reprocessed the RT-PCR reads with MiXCR, giving one entry per CDR3 protein. The sample holds some 640,000 distinct CDR3 sequences, 14% seen once. The source is a man in his forties or fifties who received an inactivated influenza vaccine. The starting material was PBMCs from blood, obtained around 14 days before vaccination.

Here the CDR3 DNA reads TGTGCCAGCAGTCTAGCCCCGGTACCTGGAAACACCATATATTTT. This codes for CASSLAPVPGNTIYF. This chain links TRBV6-1 with TRBJ1-3; D uncertain. The CDR3 is made up of 15 amino acids. Germline lookup yields CDR1 MNHNS and CDR2 SASEGT. V was shortened by 5 bases and J by 2 bases, with 13 bases between the two germline ends.